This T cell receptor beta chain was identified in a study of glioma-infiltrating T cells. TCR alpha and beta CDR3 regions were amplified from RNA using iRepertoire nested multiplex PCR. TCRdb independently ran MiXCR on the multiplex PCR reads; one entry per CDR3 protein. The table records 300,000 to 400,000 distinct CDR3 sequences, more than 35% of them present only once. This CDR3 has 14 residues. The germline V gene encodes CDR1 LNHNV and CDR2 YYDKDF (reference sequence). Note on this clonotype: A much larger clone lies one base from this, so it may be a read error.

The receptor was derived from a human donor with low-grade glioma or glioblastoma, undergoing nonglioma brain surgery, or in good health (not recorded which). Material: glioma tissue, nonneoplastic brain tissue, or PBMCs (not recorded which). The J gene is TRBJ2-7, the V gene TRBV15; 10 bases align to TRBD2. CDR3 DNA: TGTGCCGCCAGGAGTAGCGGGAGGCACTACGAGCAGTACTTC. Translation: CAARSSGRHYEQYF.